A selection of T cell receptor beta chains follows, all from one sample in a study of OX40 agonist ivuxolimab in advanced cancers. The protocol was immunoSEQ multiplex PCR, while the TCRdb copy is restricted to in-frame clones and leaves out a portion. In the table there are tens of thousands of clones, around four fifths of which are singletons. This specimen was CD4+ or CD8+ T cells sorted from blood, taken in a trial of the OX40 agonist ivuxolimab. Receptors originate from an adult with an advanced solid tumor such as melanoma, head and neck, liver or kidney cancer. The conserved cysteine and the conserved F or W are not part of the CDR3 here.

J: TRBJ2-3
V: TRBV5-1
CDR3: ASSLLAGDGTDTQY

J: TRBJ1-3
V: TRBV28
CDR3: ASSLPGQTSFGNTIY

J: TRBJ2-7
V: TRBV7-6
CDR3: ASSPTGGGYEQY

J: TRBJ1-4
V: TRBV21-1
CDR3: AIPMGATDATVPTNEKLF

J: TRBJ1-2
V: TRBV5-1
CDR3: ASSLGSGGLSYGYT

J: TRBJ2-3
V: TRBV9
CDR3: ASGRTQSPDTQY

J: TRBJ1-4
V: TRBV6-5
CDR3: ASSYSQIAMEQLF

J: TRBJ1-4
V: TRBV11-3
CDR3: ASPARGQANEKLF

J: TRBJ2-7
V: TRBV7-9
CDR3: ASSEGRYEQY

J: TRBJ1-1
V: TRBV7-9
CDR3: ASSLEDLNTEAF